The TCR beta chain under discussion was sequenced for a study of T and B cells in COVID-19 patients. Across the study: Of 20 to 25 active-infection patients, under 19 carried comorbidities linked to unfavorable COVID-19 outcome. Study findings and constraints: Clonality of TRB repertoires was high in active COVID-19; recovery brought above-healthy diversity and richness. Symptomatic-phase blood samples from mildly ill patients and early samples from severe cases were scarce.

Blood genomic DNA input for TRB amplification was roughly 250-500 ng. By frequency in the sample, this clonotype is medium-sized. What it binds is unknown. Multiplex PCR with BIOMED2 TRB-A/B primer pools amplified TRB rearrangements. TCRdb re-analysed the multiplex PCR reads in MiXCR, keeping a single row per CDR3 protein. The sample lists fewer than 10,000 distinct CDR3 sequences; roughly 31% were seen once. The CDR3 totals 13 residues. The V segment lost 3 bases and the J segment 6 bases; nucleotides outside the gene matches: 7. Germline V CDR1 and CDR2: SQVTM, ANQGSEA. The clonotype was recovered from a human donor who had recovered from COVID-19. The chain has TRBV29-1 and TRBJ1-2, with 7 bases matching TRBD1. Input material: blood. The CDR3 DNA follows: TGCAGCGTTGACCCCCAGGGGGGGAATGGCTACACCTTC. This gives the protein CSVDPQGGNGYTF.